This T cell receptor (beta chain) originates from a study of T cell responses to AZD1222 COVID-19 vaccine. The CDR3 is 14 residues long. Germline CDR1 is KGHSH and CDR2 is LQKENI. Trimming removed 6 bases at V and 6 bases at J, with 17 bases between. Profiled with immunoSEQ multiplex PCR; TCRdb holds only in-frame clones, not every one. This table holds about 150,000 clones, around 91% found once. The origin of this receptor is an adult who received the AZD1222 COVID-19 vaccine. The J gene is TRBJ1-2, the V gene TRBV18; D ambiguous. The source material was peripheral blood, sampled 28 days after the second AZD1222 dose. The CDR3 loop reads CASSEKTAMNGYTF. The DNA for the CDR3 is TGTGCCAGCTCCGAAAAAACCGCTATGAATGGCTACACCTTC.